The 4 T cell receptor beta chains below all came from one sample that was sequenced in a study of T cells in Graves' hyperthyroidism and ophthalmopathy. Researchers took RNA transcripts and amplified the TCR beta CDR3 regions from them. The TCR CDR3 first-round RT-PCR relied on the HTBI primer set. From the multiplex PCR reads, TCRdb called clonotypes with MiXCR, one entry per CDR3 protein. The sample shows hundreds of thousands of distinct CDR3 sequences, approximately 15% of them seen only once. Sequencing was done on a sample of blood. These receptors all stem from a middle-aged woman with Graves' ophthalmopathy.

This clonotype was counted only a few times. One base away lies a much larger clone, so this may be a sequencing read error. The chain carries TRBV9 and TRBJ2-7; the match to TRBD2 covers 11 bases. V dropped 0 bases and J dropped 4; count of bases not matched to a gene: 3. Germline CDR1 SGDLS, CDR2 YYNGEE. This CDR3 spans 15 amino acids. CDR3 in DNA: TGTGCCAGCAGCGTAGAGGGACTAGCGGATTACGAGCAGTACTTC. Translated, it gives CASSVEGLADYEQYF.

This clonotype was recorded at least ten times. The chain combines TRBV12-3 or TRBV12-4 with TRBJ2-3; D gene unclear. CDR3 length: 12 residues. The V end lost 5 bases, the J end lost 6 bases, and 9 bases lay between the germline ends. CDR3 sequence (DNA): TGTGCCAGCAGTCCCGGCCCCGATACGCAGTATTTT. It translates to CASSPGPDTQYF.

This clonotype was picked up many times. The chain has TRBV19 and TRBJ2-7; D may correspond to TRBD1 or TRBD2 (5 bases each). This CDR3 spans 14 amino acids. Trimming removed 5 bases at V and 2 bases at J, with 13 bases between. Germline V gene lookup returns CDR1 LNHDA and CDR2 SQIVND (reference sequence). The CDR3 nucleotides read TGTGCCAGTAGTTCCCGGGACGTTGCCTACGAGCAGTACTTC. This encodes CASSSRDVAYEQYF.

Ten or more counts support this clonotype. The V call is TRBV7-2, the J call TRBJ2-7; the match to TRBD2 covers 14 bases. Per the germline V gene, CDR1 is SGHTA and CDR2 is FQGNSA. V was clipped by 0 bases and J by 4 bases; unmatched bases: 5. CDR3 length equals 17 residues. The CDR3 sequence: CASSLAGLAGVLYEQYF. The CDR3 DNA follows: TGTGCCAGCAGCTTAGCGGGACTAGCGGGAGTTTTGTACGAGCAGTACTTC.